This entry describes one T cell receptor (beta chain). Its antigen is still unknown. The junction departs from the called germline gene at one end, perhaps through a read error. The cohort was made up of 666 healthy bone marrow donors. At the time of sampling, every cohort member was nominally healthy, though immune exposures that went unrecorded were likely present. The donor was CMV seronegative and was included in the group of about 350 seronegative cohort members. Every donor gave a peripheral blood sample, and the peripheral blood mononuclear cells from that sample were used for TCR beta sequencing. Genomic DNA extraction from the blood cell samples was performed with the Qiagen DNeasy Blood Extraction Kit. The sample originates from a study of cytomegalovirus exposure and HLA in healthy donors (dated by TCRdb to 2016 to 2017). Regarding the research as a whole: In an earlier analysis of about 560 of the donors, roughly 300 Gb of sequence data and 90 million to 130 million unique TCR beta sequences from 150 million to 200 million T cells were reported. An early release covering just under 650 HLA-typed donors comprised 300 to 350 gigabases of sequencing data and approximately 85 million unique TCR sequences. Of the approximately 400 genotyped donors, less than 90% were placed in the genetic ancestry cluster associated with self-reported Caucasian donors. The aim of the study was to test whether cataloging public T cell receptors could identify signatures of past pathogen exposure. The study used immunosequencing to profile the T cell repertoires of approximately 690 subjects and linked those repertoires to cytomegalovirus serostatus. In addition to the first cohort of 666 subjects, a separate validation cohort of approximately 120 different subjects was used. To predict cytomegalovirus infection status, the study combined high-throughput TCR immunosequencing, statistical association of individual TCRs with disease status, and machine learning. In a later analysis, previously published TCR beta repertoires from several hundred donors were re-analyzed and high-resolution HLA genotyping was added so that TCR occurrence patterns could be studied. In the later analysis, no new phenotypic data were used to find candidate immune exposures; instead, reliance was placed on TCR beta sequences and their occurrence across donors. To decide whether each TCR beta V gene segment behaved as functional or pseudogenic, an earlier analysis of approximately 600 of the donors relied on high-throughput TCR beta sequencing. Alongside the repertoire data, information on donor age, sex, ethnicity and CMV serostatus was compiled. A later genetic analysis took genome-wide SNP genotypes for about three fifths of the roughly 700 donors and used that subset as a discovery cohort. Every discovery cohort repertoire had been produced on one sequencing platform. Both class I and class II loci were covered by HLA typing, at four-digit resolution. The number of donors typed differed by locus, with about 620-630 for A, B, C, DRB1 and DQB1, approximately 500 for DQA1, nearly 610 for DPA1, and over 400 for DPB1. Because of strong linkage in the cohort, roughly five DR-DQ haplotypes were treated as single units for association and clustering. Among about 410 genotyped donors of the cohort, an average of about 240,000 unique TCR beta nucleotide sequences was sequenced per donor, of which roughly 17% were non-productive.

The library was generated by the immunoSEQ multiplex PCR assay. A mixture of 60 forward primers for TCR Vbeta segments and 13 reverse primers for TCR Jbeta segments was used in the multiplex PCR. The CDR3 region of rearranged TCR beta genes was amplified from genomic DNA with a multiplex PCR assay. The amplified TCR beta libraries were sequenced on the Illumina HiSeq System as 87-base-pair reads. From the authors' description of their analysis: A later analysis tallied about 77 million unique TCR beta chains across the 660 or so repertoires, and about 10 million of those chains were shared by two or more donors. Raw reads were error-corrected and collapsed into unique sequences by a nearest-neighbor algorithm in which closely related sequences were merged to remove PCR and sequencing errors. V, D and J gene segments were assigned by aligning CDR3 sequences to IMGT reference sequences. For a sequence to be retained, at least a six-nucleotide match to both a V gene segment and a J gene segment was required. A rearrangement was called productive if the CDR3 had no stop codons and remained in frame with V and J, and every other rearrangement was called non-productive. Following IMGT convention, CDR3 was defined as the stretch from the second conserved V-encoded cysteine to the conserved J-encoded phenylalanine. The earlier analysis of about 590 of the donors excluded sequences that lacked an unambiguous match to a single V gene segment. An earlier analysis of several hundred of the donors called V segments functional above 56.7% productive rearrangements and segregating when the between-donor standard deviation exceeded 5%. A statistical classification framework was developed to diagnose cytomegalovirus status using the catalog of TCR beta chain sequences. A later analysis assigned V and J genes by comparing TCR nucleotide sequences with IMGT/GENE-DB human TR gene sequences. In a later analysis, CDR3 sequences and most-parsimonious VDJ recombination scenarios were assigned using the TCRdist pipeline. In a later analysis, every TCR beta chain was defined by the combination of its CDR3 amino acid sequence and its V-gene family, and reads without a unique V-gene family were dropped. To address suspected cross-contamination and a sequencing artifact, a later analysis removed over 500 highly shared, low-generation-probability nucleotide sequences. In a later analysis, a clonal expansion index was calculated for each public chain from normalized within-repertoire ranks of inferred template counts. In a later analysis, generation probabilities were computed using a VDJ recombination model fitted to out-of-frame rearrangements, and the results were checked against IGoR. A later analysis scored TCR-TCR, TCR-HLA and TCR-CMV co-occurrence with hypergeometric tests, applying a repertoire-size bias correction to TCR pairs. To estimate false discovery rates, a later analysis permuted the HLA or CMV assignments 20 times. In a later analysis, co-occurring TCRs were grouped using DBSCAN, and TCRdist sequence similarity was added for clustering within HLA-allele-positive subsets. Co-occurrence clustering excluded repertoires with fewer than 30,000 or more than 120,000 public chains, plus five with anomalous nucleotide sharing. The table comes from immuneACCESS by way of TCRdb, which keeps in-frame sequences with V and J called. Part of the clones is missing from these tables; in studies checked, under half for an unresolved V gene and the rest for unknown reasons. Clone size and the V and J calls come from that table; the DNA yielded D and trimming. Here the sample has 150,000 to 200,000 clones; just over 75% occur a single time. The ten largest account for about 1.9% of the sample.

On the study overall, not on this receptor specifically: A cluster of highly shared sequence variants was judged likely to be a technical artifact of the sequencing pipeline. A later analysis associated 16,951 TCR beta sequences with specific HLA alleles at a false discovery rate of 0.05. Because HLA typing was unavailable for some donors at each locus, only the typed subset was used in association tests. According to a later analysis, parvovirus B19, influenza, CMV and Epstein-Barr virus appeared linked to several top co-occurrence clusters. Presence/absence analyses assumed roughly uniform sequencing depth across donors, an assumption that may not hold. Linkage disequilibrium might explain the correlated functional status among segregating V segments, but an unknown experimental factor could not be excluded. According to a later analysis, most CMV-associated TCR beta chains appeared to be HLA-restricted, and the HLA associations seemed to be driven largely by CMV exposure. The earlier analysis of about 600 of the donors excluded roughly 17 rarely observed V segments, including chromosome 9 orphons, because counts were too low. Because the 87-base-pair reads could not distinguish some IMGT-functional V segments, including TRBV6-2 and TRBV6-3, those segments were excluded. A further reported finding was that TCR beta sequences accurately predicted the HLA-A and HLA-B alleles for most subjects in the first cohort. This cohort had only TCR beta chains sequenced, and the lack of alpha or paired-chain data limited which features could be detected. In a later genetic analysis, fewer N-insertions in productive TCRs were reported among donors in an Asian-associated ancestry cluster than the roughly 670-donor mean. The authors suggested that the approach could potentially be generalized to other disease states and immunological phenotypes. The study listed 150 to 200 TCR beta chains as associated with cytomegalovirus. A few of the identified cytomegalovirus-associated TCR beta chains were confirmed in vitro to be specific for cytomegalovirus antigens. The classifier was reported to diagnose cytomegalovirus status with high specificity and sensitivity in both the original and validation cohorts. In a later genetic analysis, a missense DCLRE1C variant was associated with V-gene and J-gene trimming of TCR beta chains, and the association was replicated in an independent cohort. Compared with equally common non-associated chains, HLA-associated TCR beta chains in a later analysis were more clonally expanded and had lower generation probabilities. The only immune exposure information available for the cohort was CMV serostatus. While some public TCRs were present in many individuals, most TCR sequences turned up only very rarely across donors. Broadly in line with IMGT annotations, most TCR beta V segments showed up in productive rearrangements about 87% or about 30% of the time in an earlier analysis of approximately 640 of the donors. When HLA alleles, especially DR and DQ, strongly co-occurred, attributing TCR associations to individual alleles was difficult. A later analysis found that TCR association rates varied across HLA loci, with DRB1 alleles showing the most associated TCRs and HLA-C alleles the fewest.

The CDR3 runs 13 residues from the cysteine to the phenylalanine. Only the CDR3 portion is preserved as DNA: 39 bases, with reading frame beginning at the first base. Per the germline V gene, MDHEN is the CDR1 and SYDVKM is the CDR2. This receptor was obtained from a man between 25 and 39 years old in good health and CMV-seronegative. The chain couples TRBV28 to TRBJ2-1, and 7 bases in between align with TRBD2. The sequenced sample was PBMCs. CDR3 region: CASTKGDGRELFF. The bases read TGTGCCAGCACTAAAGGGGATGGGCGGGAGCTGTTCTTC.